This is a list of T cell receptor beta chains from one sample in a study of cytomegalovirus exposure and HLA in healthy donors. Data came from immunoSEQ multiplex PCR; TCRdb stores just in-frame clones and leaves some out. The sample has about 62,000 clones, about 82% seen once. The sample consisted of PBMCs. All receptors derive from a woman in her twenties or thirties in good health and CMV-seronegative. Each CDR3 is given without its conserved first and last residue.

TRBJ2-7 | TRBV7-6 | ASSLGRQSFYEQY
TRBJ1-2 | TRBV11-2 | ASSLEPSRGNYT
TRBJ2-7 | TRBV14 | ASSPQGQGHEQY
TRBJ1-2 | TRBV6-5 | ASSYSRGLNYGYT
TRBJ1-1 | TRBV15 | ATSRLRTGNTEAF
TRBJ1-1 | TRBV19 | AITPESGTEAF
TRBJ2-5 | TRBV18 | ASSPEVAQETQY
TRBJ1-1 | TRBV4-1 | ASSQDRESGTEAF
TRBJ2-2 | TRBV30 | AWGRGTGELF
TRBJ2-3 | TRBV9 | ASSLGQTDTQY
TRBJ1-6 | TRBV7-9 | ASSSVLGSDSPLH
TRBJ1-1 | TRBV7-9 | ASSRGLLNTEAF
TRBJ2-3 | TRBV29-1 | SVLRDRNTDTQY
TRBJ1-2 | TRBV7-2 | ASSPETGRGYT
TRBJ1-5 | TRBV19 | ASKLTGDSNQPQH
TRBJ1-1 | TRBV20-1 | SAGGDTEAF